This is a list of T cell receptor beta chains from one sample in a study of response to subunit inactivated influenza vaccine. TCRdb reprocessed the RT-PCR reads via MiXCR and lists one record per CDR3 protein. The sample has about 780,000 distinct CDR3 sequences, about a fifth seen once. Sequenced material: PBMCs from blood, taken about 5 days after vaccination. The receptors were sampled from a man aged 50 to 59 who received an inactivated influenza vaccine. CDR3s include the opening cysteine and the closing phenylalanine or tryptophan. A D gene is named only where the DNA matches it firmly. Some rows have no size entry. The others give once, few or many, or a class for an expanded clone.

size: .
D: .
length: 16
V: TRBV2
J: TRBJ2-1
DNA: TGTGCCAGCAGTGAAGGGTTAGCGGAGACCTACAATGAGCAGTTCTTC
CDR3: CASSEGLAETYNEQFF

size: .
D: .
length: 16
V: TRBV4-2
J: TRBJ2-1
DNA: TGTGCCAGCAGCCCCCGGGTCGGGGGGCCTGAGAATGAGCAGTTCTTC
CDR3: CASSPRVGGPENEQFF

size: .
D: .
length: 16
V: TRBV29-1
J: TRBJ2-1
DNA: TGCAGCGTTGTCGGAGCATGGTCTAGACGATACAATGAGCAGTTCTTC
CDR3: CSVVGAWSRRYNEQFF

size: few
D: .
length: 16
V: TRBV18
J: TRBJ2-7
DNA: TGTGCCAGCTCCCTGCCCGAAGGACAGAGCTCCTACGAGCAGTACTTC
CDR3: CASSLPEGQSSYEQYF

size: .
D: TRBD1
length: 15
V: TRBV20-1
J: TRBJ2-7
DNA: TGCAGTGCTAGAGACGCAGGGACAGGGGGCCGGGAGCAGTACTTC
CDR3: CSARDAGTGGREQYF

size: many
D: .
length: 14
V: TRBV7-2
J: TRBJ1-6
DNA: TGTGCCAGCAGCTTAGCAGCGGCCAATTCACCCCTCCACTTT
CDR3: CASSLAAANSPLHF

size: few
D: .
length: 14
V: TRBV6-2/TRBV6-3
J: TRBJ2-7
DNA: TGTGCCAGCAGTACCCACACTGCCTCAAGCGAGGGGTACTTC
CDR3: CASSTHTASSEGYF

size: .
D: .
length: 15
V: TRBV7-2
J: TRBJ2-5
DNA: TGTGCCAGCAGCTTCGGACAGCTGATCAGGGAGACCCAGTACTTC
CDR3: CASSFGQLIRETQYF

size: .
D: .
length: 13
V: TRBV27
J: TRBJ2-1
DNA: TGTGCCAGCAGTCCACCGACTAGTTTGTGGGAGTTCTTC
CDR3: CASSPPTSLWEFF

size: .
D: TRBD1
length: 15
V: TRBV9
J: TRBJ1-2
DNA: TGTGCCAGCAGCGTAGGAAATCAGGGGGACTATGGCTACACCTTC
CDR3: CASSVGNQGDYGYTF

size: few
D: .
length: 18
V: TRBV20-1
J: TRBJ2-1
DNA: TGCAGTGCTAGAGGACTGATTACAGGGTACGGAGTGGCCGATGAGCAGTTCTTC
CDR3: CSARGLITGYGVADEQFF

size: .
D: TRBD1
length: 12
V: TRBV28
J: TRBJ2-4
DNA: TGTGCCAGCAGCACACGGTTCAGGGGGCCATACTTC
CDR3: CASSTRFRGPYF

size: many
D: TRBD1
length: 15
V: TRBV12-3/TRBV12-4
J: TRBJ2-2
DNA: TGCGCCAGCAGCTTGCGACAGGGCAGGACCGGGGAGCTGTTTTTT
CDR3: CASSLRQGRTGELFF

size: .
D: TRBD2
length: 14
V: TRBV2
J: TRBJ2-5
DNA: TGTGCCAGCAGCTTTGCGACTAGCGGAGAGACCCAGTACTTC
CDR3: CASSFATSGETQYF

size: .
D: .
length: 14
V: TRBV7-2
J: TRBJ2-2
DNA: TGTGCCAGCCCCTTGGGACCAAACACCGGGGAGCTGTTTTTT
CDR3: CASPLGPNTGELFF

size: few
D: .
length: 16
V: TRBV4-2
J: TRBJ2-1
DNA: TGTGCCAGCAGCCAAGATACGGGAGAGCGATACAATGAGCAGTTCTTC
CDR3: CASSQDTGERYNEQFF

size: .
D: TRBD2
length: 15
V: TRBV7-2
J: TRBJ2-7
DNA: TGTGCCAGCAGCTCGTCGGGACTAGCGGGAGCCGAGCAGTACTTC
CDR3: CASSSSGLAGAEQYF

size: .
D: TRBD1
length: 21
V: TRBV12-3/TRBV12-4
J: TRBJ2-6
DNA: TGTGCCAGCAGTTCCAAAAGTCTAAGGACAGGGTTCCCCTCTGGGGCCAACGTCCTGACTTTC
CDR3: CASSSKSLRTGFPSGANVLTF

size: .
D: .
length: 17
V: TRBV9
J: TRBJ2-3
DNA: TGTGCCAGCAGCGTAGTAGCTGGGGTGGGGTTGACAGATACGCAGTATTTT
CDR3: CASSVVAGVGLTDTQYF

size: few
D: .
length: 14
V: TRBV2
J: TRBJ2-7
DNA: TGTGCCAGCAGTGCCGGGACTTTAGGGGGGGAGCAGTACTTC
CDR3: CASSAGTLGGEQYF

size: .
D: .
length: 14
V: TRBV4-1
J: TRBJ2-3
DNA: TGCGCCAGCAGCCATAAGTTCGGCACAGATACGCAGTATTTT
CDR3: CASSHKFGTDTQYF

size: many
D: .
length: 16
V: TRBV6-2/TRBV6-3
J: TRBJ2-7
DNA: TGTGCCAGCAGTTACGGCGGTGGGCAGGGGATCCACGAGCAGTACTTC
CDR3: CASSYGGGQGIHEQYF

size: few
D: .
length: 15
V: TRBV5-6
J: TRBJ2-1
DNA: TGTGCCAGCAGCTTGACGGTCACAGTCATCAATGAGCAGTTCTTC
CDR3: CASSLTVTVINEQFF

size: few
D: .
length: 13
V: TRBV12-3/TRBV12-4
J: TRBJ2-5
DNA: TGTGCCAGCAGACCCCTTGGGCAAGAGACCCAGTACTTC
CDR3: CASRPLGQETQYF

size: few
D: TRBD1
length: 17
V: TRBV5-6
J: TRBJ2-1
DNA: TGTGCCAGCAGCTTGATTTTATGGGACAGGGGAAAGAATGAGCAGTTCTTC
CDR3: CASSLILWDRGKNEQFF

size: few
D: TRBD1
length: 15
V: TRBV5-1
J: TRBJ2-1
DNA: TGCGCCAGCAGCTTTGGGGACAGGGCAGCGGATGAGCAGTTCTTC
CDR3: CASSFGDRAADEQFF